This TCR beta chain was sequenced for a study of T-cell reconstitution after alpha-beta-depleted transplantation in children listed by TCRdb under 2016. Turning to the overall study: Using TCR repertoire profiling, the study followed T-cell immune reconstitution in a quantitative way in children after TCRalphabeta/CD19-depleted allogeneic hematopoietic cell transplantation. The paper as a whole reports these results and caveats: In some patients, high TCRbeta diversity at day 60 was attributed to recipient T cells and intrathymic progenitors that had survived conditioning. Over the following months the frequencies of hyperexpanded clones went down, and after one year T-cell counts and TCRbeta diversity were mostly credited to newly produced T cells. The apparently early recovery of alphabetaT-cell counts about two months after transplant reportedly depended on only several hundred rapidly expanded clones that came from non-depleted graft cells.

Concerning this clonotype itself: What this receptor recognizes is not known. One base away there is no much larger clone; base qualities are not given.

The CDR3 sequence holds 14 residues, the cysteine and phenylalanine included. CDR3 DNA is the only sequence kept; it has 42 bases, read in frame from the first base. CDR1 DFQATT and CDR2 SNEGSKA are derived from the germline V gene (reference sequence). V trim: 3 bases; J trim: 6 bases; unmatched bases: 8. The meaning of the sample's treatment or condition label: allogeneic hematopoietic cell transplantation with graft depleted of TCRalphabeta T cells and CD19 B cells. TCRalphabeta/CD19-depleted allogeneic hematopoietic cell grafts were given to the transplant recipients, all of whom were children. The library was generated by PCR. Data came from an Illumina HiSeq 2500. TCR library preparation used molecular barcoding, with unique molecular identifiers applied to normalize quantification of the TCRbeta repertoire. TCRdb took the public reads, trimmed them with fastp at Q25, ran MiXCR for clone calling and kept in-frame beta chains. Rows with one shared CDR3 protein collapse into an entry with the most common genes and DNA. Here the sample has about 250,000 distinct CDR3 sequences; under 30% occur a single time. The ten largest clones capture 4% to 5.5% of the sample.

The input for sequencing was PBMCs, mostly from graft donor cells, taken 360 days after TCRalphabeta/CD19-depleted stem cell transplant. This TCR was sampled from a female patient aged 2 to 10 who had a stem cell transplant for congenital amegakaryocytic thrombocytopenia, so the T cells may come from the graft donor. The chain is encoded by TRBV20-1 joined to TRBJ2-7, with TRBD2 identical over 10 junction bases. For the CDR3, the sequence is CSASSLLAGVEQYF. The DNA sequence follows: TGCAGTGCTAGCTCCCTGCTAGCGGGAGTCGAGCAGTACTTC.